One T cell receptor (beta chain) is described in this entry. This entry belongs to a study of shared clonotypes between healthy human individuals. Looking at the study overall: Each donor had three CD4 naive, three CD4 memory, two CD8 naive and one CD8 memory plate.

Germline lookup yields CDR1 MGHRA and CDR2 YSYEKL. The CDR3 spans 18 residues. Positive CCR7 selection of CD45RO-negative cells yielded the naive CD8 cells, and terminally differentiated effector memory CD45RA+ cells were excluded. Sequencing was at deep level. Sorted-subset replicate PCRs used approximately 180 ng of genomic DNA. This amount corresponded to about 30,000 T cell genomes. Study processing details: Junction-only immunoSEQ data arrived without quality scores, meaning filtering differed. Profiled with immunoSEQ multiplex PCR; TCRdb holds only in-frame clones, not every one. V and J calls and clone size follow that table, whereas D and trimming were derived from the DNA. The sample has about 2 million clones, approximately 94% seen once.

V gene TRBV4-1 combines with J gene TRBJ2-5, with 8 bases lining up with TRBD2. The J call may not be correct, given that the DNA end is closer to TRBJ2-7. This receptor was taken from a man aged 18 to 29 in good health. Sequenced material: naive CD8+ T cells sorted from blood. The CDR3: CASSQIVSGTSNFYEQYF. For the CDR3, the DNA is TGCGCCAGCAGCCAAATCGTCTCCGGGACTAGTAATTTCTACGAGCAGTACTTC.